The 29 T cell receptor beta chains presented below share a single source sample, sequenced in a study of CD8 T cells in Susac syndrome. It was with random hexamers that about 0.45 to 1 ug RNA was reverse transcribed. In TCRdb, the immunoSEQ multiplex PCR reads were re-called with MiXCR into one record per CDR3 protein. The table includes about 440,000 distinct CDR3 sequences, 85% to 90% detected once. Sample: CD8+ T cells from PBMCs. The origin of the receptors is a human donor with multiple sclerosis.

The chain has TRBV6-1 and TRBJ2-7; D may be TRBD1 or TRBD2 (5 bases each). Trimming took 4 bases from V and 0 from J, leaving 13 bases between them. Germline assignment: CDR1 MNHNS and CDR2 SASEGT. The CDR3 has 15 residues. The CDR3 region is CASSVGTGSSYEQYF. The CDR3 DNA follows: TGTGCCAGCAGTGTTGGGACGGGAAGCTCCTACGAGCAGTACTTC.

The chain recombines TRBV7-9 with TRBJ1-1; 8 nucleotides line up with TRBD1. Trimming cost V 1 base and J 11 bases; bases outside gene matches: 6. This CDR3 comprises 13 residues. The germline gives CDR1 SEHNR, CDR2 FQNEAQ (reference sequence). The CDR3 protein is CASSLDLGDRAFF. The CDR3 nucleotides are TGTGCCAGCAGCTTAGATTTGGGGGACAGGGCTTTCTTT.

The V call is TRBV14, the J call TRBJ1-1; a weak D match, TRBD1 (6 bases). The germline gives CDR1 SGHDN, CDR2 FVKESK. V shed 4 bases and J shed 2 bases, with 11 bases lying between them. This CDR3 comprises 14 residues. The CDR3 loop is CASSPLDSNTEAFF. The DNA of the CDR3 is TGTGCCAGCAGCCCGCTGGACAGTAACACTGAAGCTTTCTTT.

J is TRBJ2-7 and V is TRBV27; tentative D call: TRBD1 (6 bases). The CDR3 is 15 residues long. The V gene lost 0 bases and the J gene lost 1 base, with 10 bases spanning the gap. Germline V gene lookup returns CDR1 MNHEY and CDR2 SMNVEV (reference sequence). Here the CDR3 DNA reads TGTGCCAGCAGTTTATCGGGCAGGGGATCCTACGAGCAGTACTTC. Amino acid sequence: CASSLSGRGSYEQYF.

This clonotype occurred a few times. J is TRBJ2-7 and V is TRBV6-2 or TRBV6-3; D is unclear. Deletions cut 1 base from V and 2 bases from J, with 9 bases between. This CDR3 has 14 residues. CDR1 is MNHEY and CDR2 is SVGEGT in the germline V gene. This CDR3 is CASSYLSETYEQYF. For the CDR3, the DNA is TGTGCCAGCAGTTACTTAAGCGAAACCTACGAGCAGTACTTC.

This clonotype was counted a few times. The V call is TRBV3-1, the J call TRBJ2-1, with D uncertain. The V end was cut by 6 bases, the J end by 4 bases, with 10 bases between. Germline CDR1 and CDR2: LGHDT and YNNKEL (reference sequence). This CDR3 contains 13 residues. CDR3 nucleotides: TGTGCCAGCAGGCGCCTCGGGTACAATGAGCAGTTCTTC. It codes for CASRRLGYNEQFF.

About this clonotype: One junction end does not reproduce the germline sequence, and a read error may be involved. The chain is built from TRBV27 and TRBJ2-5, with 8 bases matching TRBD2. The V gene's germline CDR1 is MNHEY and CDR2 SMNVEV (reference sequence). The CDR3 contains 14 residues. DNA of the CDR3: TGTGCCAGCAGTATATCTCTAGCGGGAGAGACCCAGTACTTC. This gives the protein CASSISLAGETQYF.

This clonotype was observed a single time. The rearrangement uses TRBV24-1 and TRBJ2-2; weak D call: TRBD2 (6 bases). Germline lookup yields CDR1 KGHDR and CDR2 SFDVKD. Trimming left V 3 bases short and J 5 bases short, with 15 bases between. This CDR3 has 16 amino acids. CDR3 sequence (DNA): TGTGCCACCAGTGATCGCAAAACCGGGGGTACCGGGGAGCTGTTTTTT. This translates into CATSDRKTGGTGELFF.

The V call is TRBV28, the J call TRBJ2-1, with D uncertain. The CDR3 is 17 residues long. Trimming took 6 bases from V and 2 from J, leaving 20 bases between them. Germline values: CDR1 MDHEN, CDR2 SYDVKM. The CDR3 here is CASSLSLGSGTYNEQFF. CDR3 coding DNA: TGTGCCAGCAGCTTGTCATTAGGGTCTGGGACCTACAATGAGCAGTTCTTC.

The chain is built from TRBV29-1 and TRBJ2-2, with D maybe TRBD1 (6 bases). Trimming pared 7 bases from V and 4 bases from J, leaving 10 bases between. Looked up from germline, CDR1 is SQVTM and CDR2 is ANQGSEA. CDR3 size: 12 residues. Here the CDR3 DNA reads TGCAGCGCCCAGGGGAGCACCGGGGAGCTGTTTTTT. Protein: CSAQGSTGELFF.

The V call is TRBV9, the J call TRBJ1-6, with no clear D. Germline V gives CDR1 SGDLS, CDR2 YYNGEE. The CDR3 has 16 amino acids. Trimming removed 4 bases from V and 0 bases from J, with 11 bases in between. The CDR3 here is CASSFGISSYNSPLHF. The CDR3 DNA follows: TGTGCCAGCAGCTTCGGGATAAGCTCCTATAATTCACCCCTCCACTTT.

The rearrangement uses TRBV6-1 and TRBJ2-1; 9 bases agree with TRBD1. The CDR3 sequence is 17 residues long. Trimming cost V 10 bases and J 1 base; bases outside gene matches: 14. Germline V gene data show CDR1 as MNHNS and CDR2 as SASEGT. Written as DNA, the CDR3 is TGTGCCACCGTAGAGAGCCCGGGACAGGGTTCCTACAATGAGCAGTTCTTC. Its protein is CATVESPGQGSYNEQFF.

This clonotype was seen a single time. The CDR3 sequence is CASSPSISGANVLTF. CDR3 DNA: TGTGCCAGCAGTCCATCTATCTCTGGGGCCAACGTCCTGACTTTC. The gene calls are TRBV7-9 and TRBJ2-6; D gene unclear. The CDR3 runs 15 residues. Trimming removed 6 bases from V and 0 bases from J, with 9 bases in between. The germline gives CDR1 SEHNR, CDR2 FQNEAQ (reference sequence).

The chain recombines TRBV10-3 with TRBJ1-1; D unresolved. V lost 0 bases, J lost 0 bases, and 8 bases lay in between. In germline, CDR1 is ENHRY, CDR2 SYGVKD. The CDR3 loop spans 15 amino acids. CDR3 sequence (DNA): TGTGCCATCAGTGAGTCGGGTCAGGTGAACACTGAAGCTTTCTTT. Residues: CAISESGQVNTEAFF.

This sequence joins TRBV27 and TRBJ1-2; 9 nucleotides match TRBD1. The germline CDR1 and CDR2 sequences are MNHEY and SMNVEV (reference sequence). CDR3 length: 17 amino acids. Losses at the gene ends were 10 bases for V and 4 bases for J; bases not matched to a gene: 19. DNA of the CDR3: TGTGCCACCTCGCCGACCGTTAACAGGGGGCTACTCTATGGCTACACCTTC. Its protein is CATSPTVNRGLLYGYTF.

The J gene is TRBJ2-7, the V gene TRBV2; a possible D gene is TRBD1 (6 bases). The germline V gene encodes CDR1 SNHLY and CDR2 FYNNEI. This CDR3 spans 15 amino acids. Between the trimmed V and J ends, which lost 3 bases and 2 bases, there was a span of 14 bases. The CDR3 sequence is CASSEGSWTAYEQYF. Written as DNA, the CDR3 is TGTGCCAGCAGTGAGGGATCGTGGACAGCCTACGAGCAGTACTTC.

The V call is TRBV5-4, the J call TRBJ2-7; D remains unclear. Germline CDR1 and CDR2: SGHNT and YYREEE (reference sequence). The CDR3 sequence is 15 residues long. V lost 0 bases, J lost 4 bases, and 14 bases lay in between. This CDR3 reads CASSLGEASKYEQYF. CDR3 bases: TGTGCCAGCAGCTTGGGGGAAGCATCTAAGTACGAGCAGTACTTC.

The chain carries TRBV20-1 and TRBJ2-1; tentative D call: TRBD1 (6 bases). V gave up 3 bases and J gave up 5 bases, with 14 bases separating them. The CDR3 sequence is 14 residues long. In germline, CDR1 is DFQATT, CDR2 SNEGSKA (reference sequence). CDR3: CSARAGQPNNEQFF. In DNA, the CDR3 is TGCAGTGCTAGGGCCGGACAGCCTAACAATGAGCAGTTCTTC.

The rearrangement uses TRBV7-9 and TRBJ2-7; tentatively, D is TRBD2 (6 bases). CDR1 is SEHNR, CDR2 FQNEAQ, per germline (reference sequence). This CDR3 has 14 amino acids. Deletions cut 6 bases from V and 7 bases from J, with 19 bases between. The CDR3 bases are TGTGCCAGCAGACCCGGGACTTCCTGGCCAGAGCAGTACTTC. Translation: CASRPGTSWPEQYF. The complete variable domain, with remaining parts taken from reference TRBV7-9 and TRBJ2-7, reads DTGVSQNPRHKITKRGQNVTFRCDPISEHNRLYWYRQTLGQGPEFLTYFQNEAQLEKSRLLSDRFSAERPKGSFSTLEIQRTEQGDSAMYLCASRPGTSWPEQYFGPGTRLTVT.

The rearrangement uses TRBV4-1 and TRBJ2-7; the D is unclear. Trimming shortened V by 1 base and J by 3 bases, and 16 bases separated the two germline ends. Germline lookup yields CDR1 MGHRA and CDR2 YSYEKL. The CDR3 consists of 16 residues. The CDR3 bases are TGCGCCAGCAGCCAAGGGGTGCTAGATTTATACTACGAGCAGTACTTC. It codes for CASSQGVLDLYYEQYF.

The CDR3 spells CASSQPGTANEKLFF. The CDR3 DNA reads as TGTGCCAGCAGCCAGCCCGGGACGGCAAATGAAAAACTGTTTTTT. This chain links TRBV3-1 with TRBJ1-4; tentatively, D is TRBD1 (5 bases). Germline V gene sequence: CDR1 LGHDT, CDR2 YNNKEL (reference sequence). The CDR3 consists of 15 residues. V was clipped by 3 bases and J by 5 bases, with 13 bases between them.

This clonotype was counted once. The gene calls are TRBV5-4 and TRBJ2-5, with D perhaps assigned TRBD1 or TRBD2 (6 bases each). The CDR3 is 14 amino acids. V dropped 4 bases and J dropped 3 bases, with 13 bases sitting between them. CDR1 is SGHNT, CDR2 YYREEE, per germline (reference sequence). The CDR3 bases are TGTGCCAGCAGCGGGGGGCCAGAGAAAGAGACCCAGTACTTC. Encoded protein: CASSGGPEKETQYF. Complete variable domain (other parts from reference TRBV5-4 and TRBJ2-5): ETGVTQSPTHLIKTRGQQVTLRCSSQSGHNTVSWYQQALGQGPQFIFQYYREEENGRGNFPPRFSGLQFPNYSSELNVNALELDDSALYLCASSGGPEKETQYFGPGTRLLVL.

The chain is built from TRBV15 and TRBJ2-1; no clear D gene. Germline V gene data show CDR1 as LNHNV and CDR2 as YYDKDF (reference sequence). Deletions cut 0 bases from V and 6 bases from J, with 9 bases between. This CDR3 is built from 14 residues. The CDR3 sequence: CATSREDPSNEQFF. The CDR3 nucleotides read TGTGCCACCAGCAGAGAAGATCCTAGCAATGAGCAGTTCTTC.

The chain employs TRBV27 and TRBJ2-7; no clear D gene. Per the germline V gene, CDR1 is MNHEY and CDR2 is SMNVEV (reference sequence). V was cut by 4 bases and J by 0 bases, with 7 bases left in between. The CDR3 loop spans 13 amino acids. CDR3 residues: CASSSQDSYEQYF. The CDR3 DNA sequence: TGTGCCAGCAGTTCTCAAGACTCCTACGAGCAGTACTTC.

J is TRBJ1-2 and V is TRBV5-4; 7 bases agree with TRBD1. Germline lookup yields CDR1 SGHNT and CDR2 YYREEE (reference sequence). V lost 10 bases, J lost 8 bases, and 11 bases stayed unmatched. This CDR3 has 12 amino acids. As DNA, the CDR3 is TGTGCCTGGGGAGGGGGCGCGTCCGGCTACACCTTC. Translating gives CAWGGGASGYTF.

V is TRBV18 and J is TRBJ1-2, with D possibly TRBD1 on 6 matching bases. The CDR3 spans 15 residues. V was pared by 3 bases and J by 4 bases, with 15 bases between. Germline-derived CDR1 and CDR2 are KGHSH and LQKENI. The CDR3 loop is CASSPELEGVYGYTF. Here the CDR3 DNA reads TGTGCCAGCTCACCGGAATTAGAGGGGGTCTATGGCTACACCTTC.

The rearrangement uses TRBV5-5 and TRBJ1-2; D not certain. V lost 0 bases and J lost 0, with 6 bases in between. This CDR3 is built from 14 residues. Germline loops: CDR1 SGHKS, CDR2 YYEKEE (reference sequence). DNA for the CDR3: TGTGCCAGCAGCTTGGCCCCATCTAACTATGGCTACACCTTC. This encodes CASSLAPSNYGYTF.

V gene TRBV19 combines with J gene TRBJ1-1; D possibly corresponds to TRBD1 (5 bases). V gave up 4 bases and J gave up 5 bases, with 11 bases separating them. CDR1 is LNHDA and CDR2 is SQIVND in the germline V gene (reference sequence). The CDR3 has 13 amino acids. This chain's CDR3 is CASSNRGATEAFF. The CDR3 DNA reads TGTGCCAGTAGTAATAGAGGGGCTACTGAAGCTTTCTTT.

This sequence joins TRBV4-1 and TRBJ1-2, with D unclear. Trimming took 4 bases from V and 7 from J, leaving 10 bases between them. Germline lookup yields CDR1 MGHRA and CDR2 YSYEKL. The CDR3 is made up of 12 amino acids. The CDR3 DNA follows: TGCGCCAGCAGCCGAGATTTGACTGGCTACACCTTC. Its protein product is CASSRDLTGYTF.